This TCR beta chain is drawn from a study of PD-L1 blockade in urothelial cancer. Generated by immunoSEQ multiplex PCR, the TCRdb table keeps only in-frame clones and is missing some. The table has tens of thousands of clones, approximately 86% seen once. The germline V gene has CDR1 SGHRS and CDR2 YFSETQ. The V gene end was trimmed by 0 bases and the J gene end by 9 bases; junction bases not matched to a gene: 8. CDR3 length: 15 residues. Sample: PBMCs, taken around atezolizumab (anti-PD-L1) treatment. The clonotype comes from a man in his fifties or sixties with urothelial cancer. The rearrangement links TRBV5-1 to TRBJ2-1, with 8 nucleotides matching TRBD2. The CDR3 is CASSLAFGRAGEQFF. CDR3 sequence (DNA): TGCGCCAGCAGCTTGGCATTCGGGAGGGCCGGTGAGCAGTTCTTC.